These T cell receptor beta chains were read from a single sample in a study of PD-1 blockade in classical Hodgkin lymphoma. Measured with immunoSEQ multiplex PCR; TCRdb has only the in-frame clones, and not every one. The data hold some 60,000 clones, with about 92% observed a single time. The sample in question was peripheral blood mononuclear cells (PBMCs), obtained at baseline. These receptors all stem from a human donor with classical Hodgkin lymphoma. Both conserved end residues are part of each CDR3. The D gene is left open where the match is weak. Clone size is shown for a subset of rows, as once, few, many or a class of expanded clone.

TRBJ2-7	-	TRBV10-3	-	CAIGDPRAYEQYF	TGTGCCATTGGGGACCCCAGGGCCTACGAGCAGTACTTC
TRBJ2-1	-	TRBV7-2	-	CASSSVRDTTYNEQFF	TGTGCCAGCAGCTCGGTCCGGGACACGACCTACAATGAGCAGTTCTTC
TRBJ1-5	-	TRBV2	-	CASSDGLLGNQPQHF	TGTGCCAGCAGTGACGGGCTATTGGGCAATCAGCCCCAGCATTTT
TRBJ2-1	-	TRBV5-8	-	CASSLVPYNEQFF	TGTGCCAGCAGCTTGGTTCCCTACAATGAGCAGTTCTTC
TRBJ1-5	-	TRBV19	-	CASRRLNQPQHF	TGTGCCAGTAGGAGGCTAAATCAGCCCCAGCATTTT
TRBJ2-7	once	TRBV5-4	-	CASSKPGYEQYF	TGTGCCAGCAGCAAGCCCGGATACGAGCAGTACTTC
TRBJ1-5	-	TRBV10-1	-	CASSELRGQPQHF	TGCGCCAGCAGTGAGCTCAGGGGTCAGCCCCAGCATTTT
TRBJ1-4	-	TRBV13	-	CASSLGGPRTNEKLFF	TGTGCCAGCAGCTTAGGGGGTCCTCGAACTAATGAAAAACTGTTTTTT
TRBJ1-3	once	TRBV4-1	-	CASSRQGDGVGNTIYF	TGCGCCAGCAGCCGCCAGGGTGATGGAGTTGGAAACACCATATATTTT
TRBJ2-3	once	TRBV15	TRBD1	CATSKGQGADTQYF	TGTGCCACCAGCAAAGGACAGGGCGCAGATACGCAGTATTTT
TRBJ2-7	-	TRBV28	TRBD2	CASSTVGLAAYEQYF	TGTGCCAGCAGTACAGTGGGACTAGCGGCCTACGAGCAGTACTTC
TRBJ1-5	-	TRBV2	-	CASTDPYSNQPQHF	TGTGCCAGCACCGATCCTTATAGCAATCAGCCCCAGCATTTT
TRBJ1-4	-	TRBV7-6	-	CASSSTMDSATNEKLFF	TGTGCCAGCAGCTCGACGATGGACAGTGCAACTAATGAAAAACTGTTTTTT
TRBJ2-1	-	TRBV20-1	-	CSARDQLREFF	TGCAGTGCTAGAGATCAGCTAAGGGAGTTCTTC
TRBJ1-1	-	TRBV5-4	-	CASSLDNGKAFF	TGTGCCAGCAGCTTGGACAACGGCAAAGCTTTCTTT
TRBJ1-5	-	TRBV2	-	CASNMLNSNQPQHF	TGTGCCAGCAATATGTTGAATAGCAATCAGCCCCAGCATTTT
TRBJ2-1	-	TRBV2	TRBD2	CASSDSLAGSSYNEQFF	TGTGCCAGCAGTGATTCTCTAGCGGGGAGCTCCTACAATGAGCAGTTCTTC
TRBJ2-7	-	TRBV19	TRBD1	CASSRELGQSYEQYF	TGTGCCAGTAGTCGCGAGCTGGGACAGAGCTACGAGCAGTACTTC
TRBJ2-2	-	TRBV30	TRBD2	CAWSWTSGRANTGELFF	TGTGCCTGGAGCTGGACTAGCGGGAGGGCTAACACCGGGGAGCTGTTTTTT
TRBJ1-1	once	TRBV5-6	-	CASSLRSTEAFF	TGTGCCAGCAGCTTGAGGTCCACTGAAGCTTTCTTT
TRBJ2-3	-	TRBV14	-	CASSQGHGTDTQYF	TGTGCCAGCAGCCAAGGCCACGGCACAGATACGCAGTATTTT
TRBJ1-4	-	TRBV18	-	CASSPTATNEKLFF	TGTGCCAGCTCACCGACAGCAACTAATGAAAAACTGTTTTTT
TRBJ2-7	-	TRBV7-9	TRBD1	CASSLAGTGVLEQYF	TGTGCCAGCAGCTTAGCCGGGACAGGGGTTCTCGAGCAGTACTTC
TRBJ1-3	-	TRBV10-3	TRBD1	CAIGGQGKGNTIYF	TGTGCCATCGGGGGACAGGGGAAAGGAAACACCATATATTTT
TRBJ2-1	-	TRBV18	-	CASSPRVGRSVSDGEQFF	TGTGCCAGCTCACCACGGGTTGGTAGATCGGTCTCGGATGGTGAGCAGTTCTTC
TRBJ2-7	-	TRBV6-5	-	CASSLGRAATYEQYF	TGTGCCAGCAGTTTGGGCAGGGCCGCAACCTACGAGCAGTACTTC
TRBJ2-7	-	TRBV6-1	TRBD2	CASSETTGGHEQYF	TGTGCCAGCAGTGAAACGACGGGAGGCCACGAGCAGTACTTC
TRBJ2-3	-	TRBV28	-	CASSLRLSTDTQYF	TGTGCCAGCAGTTTGCGACTTAGCACAGATACGCAGTATTTT
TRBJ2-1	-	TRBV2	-	CASWVASGYNEQFF	TGTGCCAGTTGGGTCGCGTCTGGCTACAATGAGCAGTTCTTC
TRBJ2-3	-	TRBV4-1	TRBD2	CASSQLGLAGRTDTQYF	TGCGCCAGCAGCCAGCTGGGACTAGCGGGTCGCACAGATACGCAGTATTTT
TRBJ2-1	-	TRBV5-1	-	CASGTLKTTYNEQFF	TGCGCCAGCGGGACTCTAAAGACGACTTACAATGAGCAGTTCTTC
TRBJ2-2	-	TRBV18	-	CASSPLQGLPTGELFF	TGTGCCAGCTCACCACTCCAGGGACTTCCCACCGGGGAGCTGTTTTTT
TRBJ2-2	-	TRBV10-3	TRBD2	CAISVGSGRVGELFF	TGTGCCATCAGTGTCGGTAGCGGGCGGGTCGGGGAGCTGTTTTTT
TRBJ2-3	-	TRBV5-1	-	CASTLTGWDTDTQYF	TGCGCCAGCACCCTGACAGGATGGGACACAGATACGCAGTATTTT
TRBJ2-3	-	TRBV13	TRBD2	CASSFLAGDTDTQYF	TGTGCCAGCAGCTTCCTAGCGGGAGACACAGATACGCAGTATTTT
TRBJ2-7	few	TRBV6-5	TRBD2	CASSTTSGRAREQYF	TGTGCCAGCAGTACCACTAGCGGGAGGGCGAGGGAGCAGTACTTC
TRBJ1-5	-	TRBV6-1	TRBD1	CASSEYLGQVSNQPQHF	TGTGCCAGCAGTGAATACCTGGGACAGGTTAGCAATCAGCCCCAGCATTTT
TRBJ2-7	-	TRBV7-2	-	CASTGSGEQYF	TGTGCCAGCACTGGGTCGGGCGAGCAGTACTTC
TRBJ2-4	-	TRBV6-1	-	CATWGATTAKNIQYF	TGTGCCACATGGGGGGCAACCACGGCCAAAAACATTCAGTACTTC
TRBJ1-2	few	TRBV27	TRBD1	CASSLMGQGYGYTF	TGTGCCAGCAGTTTAATGGGACAGGGTTATGGCTACACCTTC
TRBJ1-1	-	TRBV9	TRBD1	CASSAQTGGNTEAFF	TGTGCCAGCAGCGCCCAGACAGGGGGAAACACTGAAGCTTTCTTT
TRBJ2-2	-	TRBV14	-	CASRSAGAGELFF	TGTGCCAGCAGAAGTGCTGGGGCCGGGGAGCTGTTTTTT
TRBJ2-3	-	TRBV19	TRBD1	CASSTGQGMGTDTQYF	TGTGCCAGTAGTACCGGACAGGGAATGGGGACAGATACGCAGTATTTT
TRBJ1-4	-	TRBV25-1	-	CASSEFARWGRDEKLFF	TGTGCCAGCAGTGAATTTGCTCGGTGGGGGCGCGATGAAAAACTGTTTTTT
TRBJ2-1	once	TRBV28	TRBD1	CATQGTGKTQFF	TGTGCCACCCAAGGGACAGGCAAAACTCAGTTCTTC
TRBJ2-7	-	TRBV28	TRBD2	CASSLDNWLAGDHLLEQYF	TGTGCCAGCAGTTTGGACAACTGGTTGGCGGGAGATCACCTCCTAGAGCAGTACTTC
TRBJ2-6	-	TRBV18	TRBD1	CASSPQNRGSGANVLTF	TGTGCCAGCTCACCGCAGAACAGGGGATCTGGGGCCAACGTCCTGACTTTC
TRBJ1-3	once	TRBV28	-	CASSLQGPSGNTIYF	TGTGCCAGCAGTTTGCAGGGGCCCTCTGGAAACACCATATATTTT
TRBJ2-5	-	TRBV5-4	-	CASSLAETQYF	TGTGCCAGCAGCTTGGCCGAGACCCAGTACTTC
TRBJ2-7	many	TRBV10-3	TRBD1	CAIRRTGDSYEQYF	TGTGCCATCAGGAGGACAGGGGACTCCTACGAGCAGTACTTC
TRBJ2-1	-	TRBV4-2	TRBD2	CASSQDGLAGGRGYNEQFF	TGTGCCAGCAGCCAAGATGGCCTAGCGGGAGGGCGAGGGTACAATGAGCAGTTCTTC
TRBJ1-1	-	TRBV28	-	CASSLGENTEAFF	TGTGCCAGCAGTTTAGGGGAGAACACTGAAGCTTTCTTT
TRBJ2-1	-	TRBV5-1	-	CASSWGTPIQEQFF	TGCGCCAGCAGCTGGGGGACGCCTATTCAGGAGCAGTTCTTC
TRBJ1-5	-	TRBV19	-	CASSIVDSNQPQHF	TGTGCCAGTAGTATAGTCGATAGCAATCAGCCCCAGCATTTT
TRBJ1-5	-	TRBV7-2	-	CASSLQGDQPQHF	TGTGCCAGCAGCTTACAGGGAGATCAGCCCCAGCATTTT
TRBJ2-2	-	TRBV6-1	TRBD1	CASSRTGPLTGELFF	TGTGCCAGCTCTCGGACAGGGCCCCTTACCGGGGAGCTGTTTTTT
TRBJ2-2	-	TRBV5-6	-	CASSLQAGELFF	TGTGCCAGCAGCCTTCAGGCCGGGGAGCTGTTTTTT
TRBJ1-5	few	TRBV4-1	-	CASSQDGGFGNQPQHF	TGCGCCAGCAGCCAAGATGGTGGCTTCGGCAATCAGCCCCAGCATTTT